These 29 T cell receptor beta chains were sequenced from one sample in a study of CD8 T cell repertoires and HIV-1 epitope variants. These receptors are not linked to any known antigen. Some clones are missing from TCRdb's copy, which holds only in-frame ones; the method was immunoSEQ multiplex PCR. This sample has several thousand clones, with about 70% found just once. The sample was cultured CD8+ T cells derived from PBMCs. These TCRs come from a male donor with HIV.

V is TRBV12-2 and J is TRBJ2-1; the table calls TRBD1, which could not be checked here. TRBV12-2 is an annotated pseudogene. The CDR3 covers 16 residues. DNA for the CDR3: TGTGCAAGTCGCTTAATTTCCGGGACAGGGGGGAATGAGCAGTTCTTC. This codes for CASRLISGTGGNEQFF.

The genes are TRBV18 and TRBJ1-2, with TRBD1 identical over 8 bases. Germline V gene sequence: CDR1 KGHSH, CDR2 LQKENI. V shed 6 bases and J 7 bases; nucleotides not matched to a gene: 10. The CDR3 loop spans 14 amino acids. CDR3 loop: CASSPDRDSAGYTF. DNA of the CDR3: TGTGCCAGCTCGCCGGACAGGGATTCCGCTGGCTACACCTTC.

The J gene is TRBJ2-7, the V gene TRBV11-2, with 12 bases matching TRBD2. This CDR3 comprises 16 residues. V lost 0 bases to trimming and J lost 2 bases; unmatched junction nucleotides: 2. The V gene's germline CDR1 is SGHAT and CDR2 FQNNGV. The CDR3 DNA sequence: TGTGCCAGCAGCTTAGATGCTAGCGGGAGGGCCTACGAGCAGTACTTC. It is translated as CASSLDASGRAYEQYF. The full variable domain, in which reference TRBV11-2 and TRBJ2-7 provide the parts outside the CDR3, is EAGVAQSPRYKIIEKRQSVAFWCNPISGHATLYWYQQILGQGPKLLIQFQNNGVVDDSQLPKDRFSAERLKGVDSTLKIQPAKLEDSAVYLCASSLDASGRAYEQYFGPGTRLTVT.

V is TRBV19 and J is TRBJ2-2; D remains unclear. CDR3 size: 15 residues. CDR1 and CDR2 (germline): LNHDA, SQIVND (reference sequence). V lost 4 bases to trimming and J lost 3 bases, with 12 bases between them. The CDR3 DNA sequence: TGTGCCAGTAGTAACAGAGTCTGGGACACCGGGGAGCTGTTTTTT. Its protein product is CASSNRVWDTGELFF.

The rearrangement uses TRBV4-3 and TRBJ1-1, with D maybe TRBD1 (5 bases). V was trimmed by 2 bases and J by 1 base, leaving 8 bases between them. This CDR3 region has 14 residues. Germline CDR1 reads LGHNA; CDR2 reads YSLEER. This chain's CDR3 is CASSQQGPNTEAFF. The CDR3 DNA is TGCGCCAGCAGCCAACAGGGCCCGAACACTGAAGCTTTCTTT.

V gene TRBV14 combines with J gene TRBJ2-7; D might be TRBD2 (6 bases). Trimming cost V 6 bases and J 7 bases, with 19 bases left between them. Germline CDR1 is SGHDN and CDR2 is FVKESK. The CDR3 is made up of 14 amino acids. CDR3 bases: TGTGCCAGCAGTCCTACTAGCTCCCACCGGGAGCAGTACTTC. Amino acids: CASSPTSSHREQYF.

The V gene is TRBV4-2, the J gene TRBJ1-6, with a tentative D call TRBD1 (5 bases). The germline gives CDR1 LGHNA, CDR2 YNFKEQ. There are 17 residues in the CDR3. Trimming stripped 3 bases from V and 6 bases from J, with 18 bases between. The chain's CDR3 is CASSQITRGPGNSPLHF. The CDR3 coding sequence is TGTGCCAGCAGCCAGATAACCCGGGGACCAGGTAATTCACCCCTCCACTTT.

The V and J genes are TRBV27 and TRBJ1-2; D is unclear. V dropped 4 bases and J dropped 8 bases, with 8 bases sitting between them. This CDR3 has 11 residues. Looked up from germline, CDR1 is MNHEY and CDR2 is SMNVEV (reference sequence). The DNA for the CDR3 is TGTGCCAGCAGTTCGGGGTTGGGCTACACCTTC. Protein: CASSSGLGYTF.

The genes are TRBV20-1 and TRBJ2-4, with unresolved D. With 3 bases removed from V and 8 bases from J, the gap between germline ends came to 8 bases. Germline V CDR1 and CDR2: DFQATT, SNEGSKA (reference sequence). This CDR3 spans 11 amino acids. As DNA, the CDR3 is TGCAGTGCTAGGCACAACCACATTCAGTACTTC. Protein sequence: CSARHNHIQYF.

The chain recombines TRBV21-1 with TRBJ1-5; TRBD1 was called by the table and not checked on the DNA. TRBV21-1 is classified as a pseudogene. The CDR3 is made up of 18 amino acids. CDR3 DNA: TGTGCCAGCAGCGGTAAGACGCAGGGGATTAATAGCAATCAGCCCCAGCATTTT. Protein product: CASSGKTQGINSNQPQHF.

The chain carries TRBV28 and TRBJ2-1; 7 nucleotides match TRBD2. The ends lost 11 bases at V and 0 bases at J; junction bases unmatched: 1. Germline lookup yields CDR1 MDHEN and CDR2 SYDVKM. The CDR3 contains 12 residues. The CDR3 DNA reads as TGTGCCGGCGGGAGCTCCTACAATGAGCAGTTCTTC. Its translation is CAGGSSYNEQFF.

This clone came up once. The gene calls are TRBV4-1 and TRBJ1-5, with 8 bases fitting TRBD1. The CDR3 extends over 15 amino acids. Germline V CDR1 and CDR2: MGHRA, YSYEKL. V was pared by 4 bases and J by 1 base, with 3 bases of the junction left unmatched. CDR3 amino acids: CASSLWTGSNQPQHF. In DNA form, the CDR3 reads TGCGCCAGCAGCCTCTGGACAGGGAGCAATCAGCCCCAGCATTTT.

The chain recombines TRBV27 with TRBJ2-1, with D unclear. The CDR3 length is 13 residues. Trimming took off 0 bases at V and 6 bases at J, with 6 bases between the two ends. Germline CDR1 reads MNHEY; CDR2 reads SMNVEV (reference sequence). In DNA, the CDR3 is TGTGCCAGCAGTTTATCGGTTCGCAATGAGCAGTTCTTC. It specifies CASSLSVRNEQFF.

This clone was seen just once. The conserved closing phenylalanine or tryptophan is absent in this CDR3, likely reflecting a read error. The chain has TRBV7-9 and TRBJ2-7; a weak D match, TRBD1 (5 bases). The CDR3 loop spans 13 amino acids. Trimming took 6 bases from V and 6 from J, leaving 15 bases between them. The germline V gene has CDR1 SEHNR and CDR2 FQNEAQ (reference sequence). The CDR3 sequence is CASSKEGDSEQYL. The CDR3 DNA is TGTGCCAGCAGTAAAGAAGGGGATAGCGAGCAGTACCTC.

The chain couples TRBV6-1 to TRBJ2-2, with TRBD2 matching over 7 bases. V shed 10 bases, J shed 8 bases, and the junction held 10 bases outside the gene matches. The CDR3 spans 13 residues. Germline V gene lookup returns CDR1 MNHNS and CDR2 SASEGT. CDR3 region: CATLQREGGELFF. CDR3 coding DNA: TGTGCCACCTTACAGCGGGAAGGGGGGGAGCTGTTTTTT.

This clone was observed a few times. The rearrangement joins TRBV5-4 to TRBJ2-1; either TRBD1 or TRBD2 may fit D (5 bases each). V lost 4 bases and J lost 5, with 22 bases in between. The CDR3 is made up of 17 amino acids. CDR1 is SGHNT and CDR2 is YYREEE in the germline V gene (reference sequence). The CDR3 DNA reads as TGTGCCAGCAGCCCCCAGGGTGGACTCCCCGCCGACAATGAGCAGTTCTTC. Its protein is CASSPQGGLPADNEQFF.

The chain uses TRBV4-3 and TRBJ1-1, with D possibly being TRBD1 (6 bases). This CDR3 is 12 amino acids long. CDR1 is LGHNA and CDR2 is YSLEER in the germline V gene. Trimming pared 1 base from V and 8 bases from J, leaving 8 bases between. Here the CDR3 reads CASSQGTAEAFF. The CDR3 coding sequence is TGCGCCAGCAGCCAAGGGACAGCCGAAGCTTTCTTT.

J is TRBJ2-2 and V is TRBV9; D is possibly TRBD2 (6 bases). The CDR3 covers 17 residues. Trimming removed 0 bases from V and 0 bases from J, with 12 bases in between. Looked up from germline, CDR1 is SGDLS and CDR2 is YYNGEE. Written as DNA, the CDR3 is TGTGCCAGCAGCGTAGCTAGGGGAGGAACGAACACCGGGGAGCTGTTTTTT. Its protein is CASSVARGGTNTGELFF. The full variable domain, its missing parts supplied by reference TRBV9 and TRBJ2-2, is DSGVTQTPKHLITATGQRVTLRCSPRSGDLSVYWYQQSLDQGLQFLIQYYNGEERAKGNILERFSAQQFPDLHSELNLSSLELGDSALYFCASSVARGGTNTGELFFGEGSRLTVL.

The V call is TRBV7-8, the J call TRBJ1-5; 8 nucleotides agree with TRBD1. Trimming cost V 1 base and J 0 bases; bases outside gene matches: 5. This CDR3 is built from 17 residues. Germline V gene lookup returns CDR1 SGHVS and CDR2 FQNEAQ. The CDR3 nucleotides are TGTGCCAGCAGCTTAGAGGACAGGGCTTATAGCAATCAGCCCCAGCATTTT. Encoded protein: CASSLEDRAYSNQPQHF.

This clone ranks as medium-sized (0.01 to 0.1%). J is TRBJ2-7 and V is TRBV7-9; 7 bases fit TRBD2. J was trimmed by 2 bases and V by 1 base; bases with no gene match: 5. Germline lookup yields CDR1 SEHNR and CDR2 FQNEAQ (reference sequence). CDR3 length: 15 amino acids. CDR3 region: CASSLVGGGAYEQYF. The CDR3 nucleotides are TGTGCCAGCAGCTTAGTGGGCGGGGGTGCCTACGAGCAGTACTTC.

This chain uses TRBV9 with TRBJ2-3; no clear D gene. Germline loops: CDR1 SGDLS, CDR2 YYNGEE. The CDR3 covers 12 residues. The V and J ends lost 3 bases and 4 bases respectively, with 6 bases between them. For the CDR3, the DNA is TGTGCCAGCAGCGCCGGGTCAGATACGCAGTATTTT. This codes for CASSAGSDTQYF.

The chain couples TRBV19 to TRBJ2-1, with D hard to call. The CDR3 loop spans 11 amino acids. Germline V gene sequence: CDR1 LNHDA, CDR2 SQIVND (reference sequence). V lost 3 bases to trimming and J lost 7 bases, with 4 bases between them. The CDR3 sequence: CASSILNEQFF. The DNA of the CDR3 is TGTGCCAGTAGTATTTTGAATGAGCAGTTCTTC.

The chain recombines TRBV18 with TRBJ1-4; D is perhaps TRBD1 (5 bases). The CDR3 contains 17 residues. V was shortened by 6 bases and J by 5 bases, with 22 bases between the two germline ends. Germline CDR1 is KGHSH and CDR2 is LQKENI. CDR3 bases: TGTGCCAGCTCTCGAGCCACTTCGGACACTTTAAATGAAAAACTGTTTTTT. It codes for CASSRATSDTLNEKLFF.

This clone has more than one count but fewer than ten. V and J are TRBV4-2 and TRBJ1-2; D gene unclear. This CDR3 spans 17 amino acids. The germline gives CDR1 LGHNA, CDR2 YNFKEQ. V was shortened by 0 bases and J by 0 bases, with 14 bases between the two germline ends. In DNA, the CDR3 is TGTGCCAGCAGCCAAGATGGCGGGGATAATGCTAACTATGGCTACACCTTC. Protein: CASSQDGGDNANYGYTF.

CDR3 DNA sequence: TGCAGCGTTGAAGATCCGGAGTATTCCTATGGCTACACCTTC. This codes for CSVEDPEYSYGYTF. V and J are TRBV29-1 and TRBJ1-2; D remains ambiguous. Trimming pared 0 bases from V and 4 bases from J, leaving 12 bases between. There are 14 residues in the CDR3. Germline-derived CDR1 and CDR2 are SQVTM and ANQGSEA.

V usage is TRBV27 and J usage is TRBJ2-1; D remains ambiguous. Germline V gene sequence: CDR1 MNHEY, CDR2 SMNVEV (reference sequence). V shed 4 bases and J shed 9 bases, with 13 bases lying between them. This CDR3 contains 13 residues. In DNA, the CDR3 is TGTGCCAGCAGTTACCGGATGGCGAGTGAGCAGTTCTTC. This codes for CASSYRMASEQFF.

The V gene is TRBV11-2, the J gene TRBJ2-7; D is possibly TRBD2 (5 bases). This CDR3 spans 15 amino acids. The germline V gene has CDR1 SGHAT and CDR2 FQNNGV. Deletions cut 5 bases from V and 0 bases from J, with 14 bases between. CDR3 residues: CASSSEIGSSYEQYF. DNA of the CDR3: TGTGCCAGCAGCAGTGAGATAGGGAGCTCCTACGAGCAGTACTTC.

The rearrangement joins TRBV18 to TRBJ2-5; no clear D gene. The germline V and J ends were trimmed by 3 bases and 1 base, with 0 bases remaining between them. Germline V gene sequence: CDR1 KGHSH, CDR2 LQKENI. CDR3 length: 11 amino acids. The CDR3 coding sequence is TGTGCCAGCTCACCCCAAGAGACCCAGTACTTC. Translating gives CASSPQETQYF. The variable domain in full, completed from reference TRBV18 and TRBJ2-5, reads NAGVMQNPRHLVRRRGQEARLRCSPMKGHSHVYWYRQLPEEGLKFMVYLQKENIIDESGMPKERFSAEFPKEGPSILRIQQVVRGDSAAYFCASSPQETQYFGPGTRLLVL.

The chain employs TRBV6-5 and TRBJ2-1; TRBD1 might be the D (6 bases). Trimming pared 2 bases from V and 10 bases from J, leaving 12 bases between. This CDR3 contains 13 residues. Per the germline V gene, CDR1 is MNHEY and CDR2 is SVGAGI. The CDR3 bases are TGTGCCAGCAGTTACGTGGACAGCCGGGAGCAGTTCTTC. As protein: CASSYVDSREQFF.